This T cell receptor (beta chain) was obtained from a study of T cell changes during pregnancy in multiple sclerosis. The table came from immunoSEQ multiplex PCR; TCRdb's copy has only in-frame clones and leaves some out. The data contain over 70,000 clones, approximately 95% of them singletons. V lost 5 bases, J lost 6 bases, and 5 bases lay in between. Germline CDR1 SNHLY, CDR2 FYNNEI. This CDR3 is built from 11 residues. The clonotype originates from a female donor with multiple sclerosis, enrolled in a pregnancy study. Sequencing was performed on peripheral blood, taken in the first trimester of pregnancy. The V call is TRBV2, the J call TRBJ2-1; no reliable D call. The CDR3 protein is CASSSRNEQFF. Written as DNA, the CDR3 is TGTGCCAGCAGTTCCCGCAATGAGCAGTTCTTC.